This record covers a single T cell receptor beta chain. Its specificity is not known. The junction departs from the called germline gene at one end, perhaps through a read error. This sample stems from a study of T-cell reconstitution after alpha-beta-depleted transplantation in children. Study-level results: T-cell counts and diversity at one year post-transplant came mainly from newly produced T cells. Where some patients showed high TCRbeta diversity at day 60, it came from recipient T cells and thymic progenitors that had survived. In patients about two months after transplant, alpha-beta T cells reportedly arose from several hundred expanded graft clones.

Researchers prepared the TCRbeta library using unique molecular identifiers, the study reports. A single record per CDR3 protein comes from TCRdb applying MiXCR to the PCR reads. The sample has about 90,000 distinct CDR3 sequences; roughly 15% are singletons. The sequence derives from a male patient between 2 and 10 years old who had a stem cell transplant for acute lymphoblastic leukemia, so the T cells may come from the graft donor. The sequences come from PBMCs, mostly from graft donor cells, collected 180 days after TCRalphabeta/CD19-depleted stem cell transplant.

In nucleotides, the CDR3 is TGCAGCGTTGTTCTAGCTGGGACCGGGGAGGTGTTTTTT. Protein: CSVVLAGTGEVFF. This chain links TRBV29-1 with TRBJ2-2, with a possible D match to TRBD2 (6 bases). This CDR3 has 13 amino acids. Germline CDR1 SQVTM, CDR2 ANQGSEA.